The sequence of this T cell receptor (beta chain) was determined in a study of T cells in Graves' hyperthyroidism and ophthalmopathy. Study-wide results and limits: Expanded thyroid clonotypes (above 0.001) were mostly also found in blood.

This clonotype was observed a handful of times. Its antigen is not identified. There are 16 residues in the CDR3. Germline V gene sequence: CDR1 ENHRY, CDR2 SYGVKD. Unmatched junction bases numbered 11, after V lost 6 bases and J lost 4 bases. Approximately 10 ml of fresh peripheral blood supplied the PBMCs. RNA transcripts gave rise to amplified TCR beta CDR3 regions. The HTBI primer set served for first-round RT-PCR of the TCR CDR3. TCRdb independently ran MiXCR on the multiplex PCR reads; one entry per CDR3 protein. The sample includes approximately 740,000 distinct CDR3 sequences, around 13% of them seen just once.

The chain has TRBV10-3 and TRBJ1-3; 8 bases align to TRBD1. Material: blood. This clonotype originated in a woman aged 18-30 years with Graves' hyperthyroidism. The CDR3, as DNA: TGTGCCATCAGGGCCCTAACAGGGGGAGACGGAAACACCATATATTTT. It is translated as CAIRALTGGDGNTIYF.